These 17 T cell receptor beta chains were all obtained from the same sample, sequenced in a study of T-cell reconstitution after alpha-beta-depleted transplantation in children. A TCRbeta library incorporating unique molecular identifiers was prepared. TCRdb processed the PCR reads anew with MiXCR; each CDR3 protein has one entry. The sample has a few hundred thousand distinct CDR3 sequences, about a tenth seen once. The specimen was PBMCs from the stem cell graft donor, collected from the stem cell graft. The receptor set was obtained from a human donor who donated a stem cell graft to a child with acute lymphoblastic leukemia.

This clonotype has only a few counts. V and J are TRBV12-3 or TRBV12-4 and TRBJ2-7, with 8 bases aligning to TRBD1. CDR3 length: 14 amino acids. The junction had 5 bases not matched to a gene; V was cut back by 7 bases and J by 0 bases. CDR3 sequence: CASTRDRSSYEQYF. CDR3 in DNA: TGTGCCAGCACAAGGGACAGGAGCTCCTACGAGCAGTACTTC.

The V and J genes are TRBV6-5 and TRBJ2-3; D may be TRBD2 (5 bases). The CDR3 extends over 15 amino acids. Germline V gene lookup returns CDR1 MNHEY and CDR2 SVGAGI. The V and J ends lost 2 bases and 0 bases respectively, with 9 bases between them. The CDR3 here is CASSYTAGSTDTQYF. In DNA, the CDR3 is TGTGCCAGCAGTTACACGGCGGGTAGCACAGATACGCAGTATTTT.

This clonotype has at least ten counts. The V and J genes are TRBV5-1 and TRBJ1-1; TRBD1 might be the D (5 bases). Trimming took 6 bases from V and 0 from J, leaving 15 bases between them. This CDR3 has 15 amino acids. CDR1 and CDR2 (germline): SGHRS, YFSETQ. The CDR3 DNA reads as TGCGCCAGCACCCCGGGGCCGTCCGTGAACACTGAAGCTTTCTTT. Amino acids: CASTPGPSVNTEAFF. The whole variable domain, remainder taken from reference TRBV5-1 and TRBJ1-1, is KAGVTQTPRYLIKTRGQQVTLSCSPISGHRSVSWYQQTPGQGLQFLFEYFSETQRNKGNFPGRFSGRQFSNSRSEMNVSTLELGDSALYLCASTPGPSVNTEAFFGQGTRLTVV.

The chain carries TRBV12-3 or TRBV12-4 and TRBJ1-4; weak D call: TRBD1 (5 bases). Trimming took 3 bases from V and 6 from J, leaving 20 bases between them. The CDR3 loop spans 17 amino acids. The CDR3 nucleotides are TGTGCCAGCAGTTTGACCTCTTGGGGGTCTCGGGATGAAAAACTGTTTTTT. Its translation: CASSLTSWGSRDEKLFF.

As for this clonotype: One base away lies a much larger clone, so this may be a sequencing read error. This chain joins TRBV5-5 and TRBJ2-6, with D possibly being TRBD1 (6 bases). The length of the CDR3 is 17 residues. Germline-derived CDR1 and CDR2 are SGHKS and YYEKEE (reference sequence). The chain's CDR3 is CASSLLVGPPGANGLTF. In nucleotides, the CDR3 is TGTGCCAGCAGCTTGCTGGTGGGCCCCCCAGGGGCCAACGGCCTGACTTTC.

The chain uses TRBV27 and TRBJ2-7, with 10 bases matching TRBD1. The CDR3 runs 16 residues. V was pared by 3 bases and J by 5 bases, with 10 bases of the junction left unmatched. Germline-derived CDR1 and CDR2 are MNHEY and SMNVEV (reference sequence). CDR3 in amino acids: CASSFYSGTGVNEQYF. The CDR3 DNA is TGTGCCAGCAGTTTTTATAGCGGGACAGGGGTTAACGAGCAGTACTTC.

This clonotype has just a few counts. The chain carries TRBV11-2 and TRBJ2-7; 10 nucleotides align to TRBD2. The ends lost 7 bases at V and 2 bases at J; junction bases unmatched: 8. Germline CDR1 is SGHAT and CDR2 is FQNNGV. The CDR3 has 15 amino acids. The CDR3 reads CASTSRTSGAYEQYF. As DNA, the CDR3 is TGTGCCAGCACCTCGAGGACTAGCGGTGCCTACGAGCAGTACTTC.

Many counts were recorded for this clonotype. The chain uses TRBV10-3 and TRBJ1-5; D perhaps matches TRBD1 (6 bases). CDR1 and CDR2 from the germline V gene are ENHRY and SYGVKD. This CDR3 region has 18 residues. The V and J ends lost 3 bases and 5 bases respectively, with 23 bases between them. CDR3 in amino acids: CAISEWGATSRGYQPQHF. DNA for the CDR3: TGTGCCATCAGTGAATGGGGAGCGACGTCTAGGGGGTATCAGCCCCAGCATTTT.

The chain employs TRBV10-3 and TRBJ2-1; D is possibly TRBD2 (6 bases). The CDR3 has 14 residues. Germline CDR1 reads ENHRY; CDR2 reads SYGVKD. V gave up 5 bases and J gave up 2 bases, with 10 bases separating them. CDR3: CAISIRGTYNEQFF. The CDR3 DNA reads TGTGCCATCAGTATTCGCGGGACCTACAATGAGCAGTTCTTC.

The chain recombines TRBV28 with TRBJ1-4; D unresolved. V was shortened by 3 bases and J by 4 bases, with 9 bases between the two germline ends. Germline V gene sequence: CDR1 MDHEN, CDR2 SYDVKM. CDR3 length: 14 residues. CDR3 in amino acids: CASSLGNINEKLFF. CDR3 coding DNA: TGTGCCAGCAGTTTGGGGAATATTAATGAAAAACTGTTTTTT.

This clonotype was detected only a few times. The gene calls are TRBV29-1 and TRBJ2-7, with D possibly being TRBD1 (5 bases). CDR1 is SQVTM and CDR2 is ANQGSEA in the germline V gene. The CDR3 runs to 13 residues. Trimming removed 4 bases from V and 2 bases from J, with 12 bases in between. The CDR3 bases are TGCAGCGTTGCCAGGGATCCCACCTACGAGCAGTACTTC. It yields the protein CSVARDPTYEQYF.

The chain carries TRBV24-1 and TRBJ2-5, with 7 bases identical to TRBD1. Germline CDR1 reads KGHDR; CDR2 reads SFDVKD. The V and J ends lost 4 bases and 2 bases, in that order; junction bases with no gene match: 3. This CDR3 spans 14 amino acids. This chain's CDR3 is CATSDRDRQETQYF. The CDR3 nucleotides are TGTGCCACCAGTGACCGGGACAGACAAGAGACCCAGTACTTC.

This chain joins TRBV29-1 and TRBJ2-3; 7 nucleotides match TRBD2. This CDR3 is 11 amino acids long. V dropped 7 bases and J dropped 6; count of bases not matched to a gene: 4. Germline values: CDR1 SQVTM, CDR2 ANQGSEA. CDR3 in amino acids: CSGRGEDTQYF. CDR3 DNA sequence: TGCAGCGGTCGGGGGGAGGATACGCAGTATTTT.

This clonotype was found a few times. CDR3 region: CSARQVGTYEQYF. For the CDR3, the DNA is TGCAGTGCTAGACAAGTCGGTACCTACGAGCAGTACTTC. The chain uses TRBV20-1 and TRBJ2-7; D uncertain. Germline V CDR1 and CDR2: DFQATT, SNEGSKA (reference sequence). The CDR3 is made up of 13 amino acids. V lost 2 bases and J 2 bases, leaving 10 bases between the germline ends.

This chain connects TRBV18 to TRBJ2-7, with TRBD2 matching 9 bases. The CDR3 has 14 residues. Per germline, CDR1 KGHSH and CDR2 LQKENI. The V segment lost 1 base and the J segment 3 bases; nucleotides outside the gene matches: 1. The CDR3 bases are TGTGCCAGCTCACCACTAGCGGGAGACTACGAGCAGTACTTC. Translating it yields CASSPLAGDYEQYF.

This chain links TRBV7-9 with TRBJ2-7; no definite D call. V was pared by 0 bases and J by 5 bases, with 11 bases between. CDR1 and CDR2 from the germline V gene are SEHNR and FQNEAQ (reference sequence). The CDR3 sequence is 14 residues long. The CDR3 DNA follows: TGTGCCAGCAGCTTAGCGTTAGAGTACCACGAGCAGTACTTC. Its translation is CASSLALEYHEQYF.

The rearrangement links TRBV11-1 to TRBJ2-1; TRBD2 matches at 11 bases. Trimming took 5 bases from V and 10 from J; bases not matched to a gene: 22. The CDR3 consists of 19 residues. Germline-derived CDR1 and CDR2 are SGHAT and FQDESV (reference sequence). CDR3 nucleotide sequence: TGTGCCAGCAGCGCCTACAGGGGTCCCAGACTAGCGGGAAAAGAGGAGCAGTTCTTC. Protein product: CASSAYRGPRLAGKEEQFF. The variable domain in full, with the rest retrieved from reference TRBV11-1 and TRBJ2-1, is EAEVAQSPRYKITEKSQAVAFWCDPISGHATLYWYRQILGQGPELLVQFQDESVVDDSQLPKDRFSAERLKGVDSTLKIQPAELGDSAMYLCASSAYRGPRLAGKEEQFFGPGTRLTVL.